Shown below are 20 T cell receptor beta chains from a single sample sequenced in a study of T-cell memory formation after mild COVID-19. Each CDR3 protein gets one entry after TCRdb re-called the 5' RACE reads with MiXCR. The table has roughly 250,000 distinct CDR3 sequences, 16% seen once. The material sequenced was PBMCs or a T cell subset sorted from them (not recorded which). The origin of the receptors is a young man who had mild COVID-19 (a few samples of this study predate the infection). Cell type and time point are not known.

This clonotype was recorded many times. CDR3 coding DNA: TGCGCCAGCAGCCGAACAGGGGGCGGCAATCAGCCCCAGCATTTT. Its protein product is CASSRTGGGNQPQHF. This chain links TRBV5-1 with TRBJ1-5; 9 bases line up with TRBD1. Germline loops: CDR1 SGHRS, CDR2 YFSETQ. J lost 2 bases, V lost 4 bases, and 4 bases had no gene match. The CDR3 spans 15 residues. The entire variable domain, with the rest obtained from reference TRBV5-1 and TRBJ1-5, is as follows: KAGVTQTPRYLIKTRGQQVTLSCSPISGHRSVSWYQQTPGQGLQFLFEYFSETQRNKGNFPGRFSGRQFSNSRSEMNVSTLELGDSALYLCASSRTGGGNQPQHFGDGTRLSIL.

In this sample, this clonotype turned up a few times. The rearrangement links TRBV2 to TRBJ1-5; D may be TRBD1 (5 bases). CDR1 SNHLY and CDR2 FYNNEI come from the germline V gene. V dropped 2 bases and J dropped 9 bases, with 8 bases sitting between them. The CDR3 totals 12 residues. CDR3 nucleotides: TGTGCCAGCAGTGAATCGGGGGTGCCCCAGCATTTT. Protein product: CASSESGVPQHF. The variable domain in full, with the rest retrieved from reference TRBV2 and TRBJ1-5, is EPEVTQTPSHQVTQMGQEVILRCVPISNHLYFYWYRQILGQKVEFLVSFYNNEISEKSEIFDDQFSVERPDGSNFTLKIRSTKLEDSAMYFCASSESGVPQHFGDGTRLSIL.

A few counts support this clonotype. The chain recombines TRBV5-5 with TRBJ2-7; tentatively, D is TRBD1 or TRBD2 (6 bases each). V shed 3 bases and J shed 7 bases, with 11 bases lying between them. CDR1 and CDR2 from the germline V gene are SGHKS and YYEKEE (reference sequence). The CDR3 contains 12 residues. In DNA, the CDR3 is TGTGCCAGCAGCTCGGGGGCTGGGGAGCAGTACGTC. It yields the protein CASSSGAGEQYV.

The chain carries TRBV6-2 or TRBV6-3 and TRBJ2-2, with a tentative D call TRBD2 (6 bases). V lost 1 base and J 5 bases, leaving 14 bases between the germline ends. The CDR3 has 16 residues. Germline CDR1 reads MNHEY; CDR2 reads SVGEGT. CDR3 sequence reads: CASSYFRGVKTGELFF. DNA of the CDR3: TGTGCCAGCAGTTACTTTCGCGGGGTGAAAACCGGGGAGCTGTTTTTT.

This clonotype was counted only a few times. The chain recombines TRBV5-1 with TRBJ1-3, with 7 bases aligning to TRBD1. Germline assignment: CDR1 SGHRS and CDR2 YFSETQ. V was clipped by 0 bases and J by 1 base; unmatched bases: 4. The CDR3 spans 16 residues. As DNA, the CDR3 is TGCGCCAGCAGCTTGGTAGCCAGGGGGTCTGGAAACACCATATATTTT. Encoded protein: CASSLVARGSGNTIYF. The full variable domain, its missing parts supplied by reference TRBV5-1 and TRBJ1-3, is KAGVTQTPRYLIKTRGQQVTLSCSPISGHRSVSWYQQTPGQGLQFLFEYFSETQRNKGNFPGRFSGRQFSNSRSEMNVSTLELGDSALYLCASSLVARGSGNTIYFGEGSWLTVV.

This clonotype showed up just a few times. This chain links TRBV6-1 with TRBJ1-2; the match to TRBD1 covers 8 bases. CDR3 length: 17 amino acids. Germline values: CDR1 MNHNS, CDR2 SASEGT. V dropped 5 bases and J dropped 4; count of bases not matched to a gene: 15. The CDR3 sequence is CASSRMAGTGGFYGYTF. The CDR3 coding sequence is TGTGCCAGCAGTCGAATGGCCGGGACAGGCGGGTTCTATGGCTACACCTTC.

The V call is TRBV18, the J call TRBJ2-7; TRBD2 aligns across 13 bases. The trim removed 4 bases at V and 5 bases at J, leaving 5 bases unmatched. This CDR3 comprises 15 residues. In germline, CDR1 is KGHSH, CDR2 LQKENI. CDR3 loop: CASSLTSGGAHEQYF. CDR3 DNA: TGTGCCAGCTCACTAACTAGCGGGGGGGCCCACGAGCAGTACTTC.

This rearrangement joins TRBV5-6 to TRBJ2-5; 9 nucleotides align to TRBD2. J was trimmed by 4 bases and V by 4 bases; bases with no gene match: 8. Germline CDR1 and CDR2: SGHDT and YYEEEE. This CDR3 has 15 residues. The CDR3 region has the DNA TGTGCCAGCAGCCGCCTCGGACTAGCGTTAGAGACCCAGTACTTC. The encoded protein is CASSRLGLALETQYF.

The sample holds a few counts of this clonotype. The chain is built from TRBV6-6 and TRBJ1-2; D might be TRBD1 (5 bases). The germline gives CDR1 MNHNY, CDR2 SVGAGI (reference sequence). The V and J ends lost 6 bases and 4 bases respectively, with 12 bases between them. There are 13 residues in the CDR3. The CDR3 DNA follows: TGTGCCAGCAGCCGCGACGGGACCTATGGCTACACCTTC. This encodes CASSRDGTYGYTF.

The chain recombines TRBV20-1 with TRBJ2-5, with 11 positions matching TRBD2. Trimming at V came to 6 bases and at J to 5 bases, leaving 14 bases not matched to a gene. Germline CDR1 DFQATT, CDR2 SNEGSKA (reference sequence). The CDR3 extends over 16 amino acids. The CDR3 here is CSAGRLAGLLGETQYF. CDR3 bases: TGCAGTGCGGGGAGACTAGCGGGGCTCCTTGGGGAGACCCAGTACTTC.

There are a few counts of this clonotype. This chain links TRBV12-3 or TRBV12-4 with TRBJ1-1; TRBD1 matches 7 bases. There are 14 residues in the CDR3. Losses at the gene ends were 7 bases for V and 2 bases for J; bases not matched to a gene: 7. CDR3 loop: CASTLRGHNTEAFF. The CDR3 nucleotides are TGTGCCAGCACCTTAAGGGGGCACAACACTGAAGCTTTCTTT.

This clonotype has only a few counts. The chain employs TRBV10-3 and TRBJ2-3, with D perhaps TRBD1 or TRBD2 (6 bases each). Germline V lookup: CDR1 ENHRY, CDR2 SYGVKD. The ends were cut back, 6 bases at V and 0 bases at J, with 16 bases in the middle. The CDR3 is made up of 16 amino acids. The CDR3: CAISRAGRGSTDTQYF. For the CDR3, the DNA is TGTGCCATCAGCCGAGCGGGCAGGGGAAGCACAGATACGCAGTATTTT.

This clonotype was found many times. CDR3 residues: CASSLGGRDYTF. In DNA, the CDR3 is TGCGCCAGCAGCTTGGGGGGGCGAGACTACACCTTC. The chain combines TRBV5-1 with TRBJ1-2, with a tentative D call TRBD1 (6 bases). Germline V gene data show CDR1 as SGHRS and CDR2 as YFSETQ. The CDR3 runs to 12 residues. Trimming stripped 0 bases from V and 10 bases from J, with 10 bases between.

The chain carries TRBV20-1 and TRBJ2-7, with 8 nucleotides matching TRBD2. Germline V gene data show CDR1 as DFQATT and CDR2 as SNEGSKA (reference sequence). The CDR3 length is 15 residues. Trimming at V came to 5 bases and at J to 0 bases, leaving 9 bases not matched to a gene. The CDR3 region is CSAERPAGASYEQYF. CDR3 nucleotides: TGCAGTGCTGAGAGGCCAGCGGGGGCCTCCTACGAGCAGTACTTC.

The chain combines TRBV20-1 with TRBJ1-1, with D uncertain. Trimming took 2 bases from V and 1 from J, leaving 11 bases between them. CDR3 size: 14 residues. Per the germline V gene, CDR1 is DFQATT and CDR2 is SNEGSKA (reference sequence). The CDR3 DNA reads as TGCAGTGCTAGATTCTCGACTGGGAACACTGAAGCTTTCTTT. Translating gives CSARFSTGNTEAFF.

The rearrangement joins TRBV2 to TRBJ2-3, with D uncertain. CDR3 size: 13 residues. Trimming removed 3 bases from V and 0 bases from J, with 4 bases in between. Germline V gene data show CDR1 as SNHLY and CDR2 as FYNNEI. CDR3 bases: TGTGCCAGCAGTGATGAAAGCACAGATACGCAGTATTTT. Translation gives CASSDESTDTQYF.

This clonotype was seen only a few times. CDR3 sequence reads: CASSPSQERQKLFF. CDR3 bases: TGTGCCAGCAGCCCTTCACAGGAGAGGCAAAAACTGTTTTTT. The chain employs TRBV3-1 and TRBJ1-4; D is possibly TRBD1 (5 bases). The V gene's germline CDR1 is LGHDT and CDR2 YNNKEL (reference sequence). The CDR3 runs to 14 residues. V was cut by 4 bases and J by 9 bases, with 15 bases left in between.

In its sample, this clonotype was seen a few times. This chain joins TRBV12-3 or TRBV12-4 and TRBJ1-4, with D tentatively TRBD1 (5 bases). The CDR3 has 17 residues. V shed 4 bases and J shed 3 bases, with 18 bases lying between them. Here the CDR3 DNA reads TGTGCCAGCAGTTACGGGACGCGGGTATTGGCTAATGAAAAACTGTTTTTT. Protein: CASSYGTRVLANEKLFF.

This chain joins TRBV7-2 and TRBJ1-4; 8 bases match TRBD1. V trimming: 4 bases; J trimming: 6 bases; junction bases outside the gene matches: 7. Germline V lookup: CDR1 SGHTA, CDR2 FQGNSA. This CDR3 spans 15 amino acids. CDR3 in DNA: TGTGCCAGCAGCTCACGACAGGGGATGGATGAAAAACTGTTTTTT. This codes for CASSSRQGMDEKLFF. Complete variable domain (other parts from reference TRBV7-2 and TRBJ1-4): GAGVSQSPSNKVTEKGKDVELRCDPISGHTALYWYRQSLGQGLEFLIYFQGNSAPDKSGLPSDRFSAERTGGSVSTLTIQRTQQEDSAVYLCASSSRQGMDEKLFFGSGTQLSVL.

This sequence joins TRBV5-1 and TRBJ1-6; D might be TRBD1 (5 bases). This CDR3 is built from 16 residues. Germline V lookup: CDR1 SGHRS, CDR2 YFSETQ. V was pared by 3 bases and J by 0 bases, with 10 bases between. The CDR3 loop is CASSSQGASYNSPLHF. CDR3 sequence (DNA): TGCGCCAGCAGCTCGCAGGGAGCCTCCTATAATTCACCCCTCCACTTT.